This TCR beta chain originates from a study of T cell responses to AZD1222 COVID-19 vaccine. Notes on the study in general: White British ancestry dominated among donors, who included more females, and clonal diversity was possibly underestimated.

V was pared by 1 base and J by 4 bases, with 2 bases of the junction left unmatched. The germline CDR1 and CDR2 sequences are SGHAT and FQNNGV. The CDR3 sequence is 15 residues long. Some clones are missing from TCRdb's copy, which holds only in-frame ones; the method was immunoSEQ multiplex PCR. Here the sample spans about 83,000 clones, 75% to 95% being singletons. Doses given second, at about 4 or about 12 weeks, were pooled. Concerning this clone itself: Its specificity is not known.

The chain links TRBV11-2 to TRBJ2-1; TRBD2 aligns across 9 bases. The receptor was derived from an adult who received the AZD1222 COVID-19 vaccine. Specimen: peripheral blood, collected 28 days after the second AZD1222 dose. The CDR3: CASSLGLAEYNEQFF. Written as DNA, the CDR3 is TGTGCCAGCAGCTTAGGACTAGCGGAGTACAATGAGCAGTTCTTC.